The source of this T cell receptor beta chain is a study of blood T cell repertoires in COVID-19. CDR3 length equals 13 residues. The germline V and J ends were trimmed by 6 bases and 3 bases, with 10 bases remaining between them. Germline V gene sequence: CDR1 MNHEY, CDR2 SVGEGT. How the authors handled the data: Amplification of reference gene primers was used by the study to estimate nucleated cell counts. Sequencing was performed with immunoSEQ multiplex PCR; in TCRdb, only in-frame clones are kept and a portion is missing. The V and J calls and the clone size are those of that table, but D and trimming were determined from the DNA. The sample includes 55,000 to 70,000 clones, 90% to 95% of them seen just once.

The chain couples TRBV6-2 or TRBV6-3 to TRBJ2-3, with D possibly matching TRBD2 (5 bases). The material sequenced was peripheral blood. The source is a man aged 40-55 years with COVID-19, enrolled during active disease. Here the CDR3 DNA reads TGTGCCAGCAGCCCCCCGGGGACAGATACGCAGTATTTT. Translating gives CASSPPGTDTQYF.